This T cell receptor (beta chain) was identified in a study of human T cells and chemical hapten exposure (dated by TCRdb to the early 2020s). Background for the entire study: For sensitization, 2% DPC in acetone was applied to a 2 cm by 2 cm area of upper inner arm skin. Blood for TCR sequencing was provided by twenty-nine alopecia patients at one to four time points (pre-sensitization, 2, 6 and 24 weeks). Libraries were pooled for sequencing, and per-sample TCR yields varied mainly because of small differences in library volumes within the pool. Alopecia areata with under or over 50% scalp involvement, alopecia totalis and alopecia universalis were represented in the patient cohort, which was mostly female. Peripheral blood TCR repertoire changes were tracked in vivo in alopecia patients during primary and secondary sensitization to the hapten diphenylcyclopropenone (DPC). Patch testing was performed on the upper back with Finn chambers containing 0.01% DPC, and the patch tests were scored after 6 days according to International Contact Dermatitis Research Group standards. Throughout the study period of 20 to 30 weeks, patients also received therapeutic DPC doses to the scalp every week. Blood samples were taken from patients before sensitization (week 0) and at 2, 6 and about 24 weeks after DPC sensitization. What the study reported, not specific to this receptor: The number of TCRs above 1 in 1000 frequency did not change with DPC sensitization; there was no evidence of global repertoire structure alterations. Significantly more large CDR3 similarity clusters were formed by expanded TCRs than by pre-sensitization or healthy control sets, consistent with antigen-driven responses. Repeated subsampling changed both the strength of the expansion versus patch-test correlation and the threshold at which the correlation became significant. All patients had alopecia, a presumed autoimmune disease, so their immune response might differ from that of healthy individuals. A positive correlation was found between the number of PT1 expanded TCRs and patch test score, with significance reached at thresholds 8, 16 and 32 but not 4.

Libraries were constructed by RACE. The sample was run on a NextSeq 500. During library preparation, unique molecular identifiers were attached to individual cDNA molecules so that TCRs could be counted quantitatively and reproducibly. From each blood RNA sample, both TCR alpha and TCR beta chains were sequenced. As for the authors' bioinformatics: The median number of TCRs per sample was roughly 98,000, ranging from about 23,224 to 750,000. V, J and CDR3 annotation of the TCR reads was performed with the Decombinator software suite. For PS versus PT1 abundance plots, all samples were subsampled to the same number of TCRs (28,000). Expanded TCRs were defined as absent before sensitization and observed at least eight times at the 2-week time point. In-frame beta chains were kept once TCRdb had trimmed the public reads at Q25 with fastp and called clones with MiXCR. Every distinct CDR3 protein forms one entry, paired with its most common genes and DNA. The V and J calls come from TCRdb's annotation, not from the publication. Here the sample has 250,000 or so distinct CDR3 sequences; just under 8% occur a single time. Roughly 1.2% of the sample comes from the top ten.

This specimen's time point label, interpreted: pre-sensitization, week 0. Taken with the paper, the label for treatment or condition translates to: therapeutic diphenylcyclopropenone sensitization with weekly scalp DPC. At each patch-test visit, blood was drawn before the patch test was applied. Patients were eligible if aged 18 to 70, diagnosed with alopecia and judged suitable for DPC therapy, and pregnant patients were excluded. Total RNA was extracted from unfractionated whole blood collected in Tempus Blood RNA tubes. Via the germline V gene, CDR1 is SGHDN and CDR2 FVKESK. Spanning cysteine to phenylalanine, the CDR3 consists of 12 amino acids. The retained sequence is limited to the CDR3, 36 bases, with the frame set at the first base. V trim: 8 bases; J trim: 3 bases; unmatched bases: 3. Worth noting for this clonotype: The clone's antigen remains unknown. No base-level quality is on record; no much larger clone is a single base apart.

This TCR was recovered from a man between 18 and 35 years old with alopecia areata. Some clones in this sample may be carry-over from other donors' samples. The receptor chain draws on TRBV14 and TRBJ2-7, with 8 central nucleotides matching TRBD1. Sequencing was performed on whole blood, taken in connection with sensitization to the hapten diphenylcyclopropenone (DPC). For the CDR3, the sequence is CASDRGGYEQYF. The DNA reads TGTGCCAGCGACAGGGGAGGCTACGAGCAGTACTTC.